These 4 T cell receptor beta chains were all obtained from the same sample, sequenced in a study of T cell responses to AZD1222 COVID-19 vaccine. Repertoires were generated with immunoSEQ multiplex PCR, while TCRdb's copy carries only in-frame clones and drops some. Of roughly 190,000 clones in the sample, approximately 91% were seen once. The source material was peripheral blood, sampled 28 days after the second AZD1222 dose. The receptor source for this set is an adult who received the AZD1222 COVID-19 vaccine.

This clone was counted once. Other nucleotide sequences from this sample produce the same CDR3. This rearrangement joins TRBV27 to TRBJ1-5, with unresolved D. The V gene's germline CDR1 is MNHEY and CDR2 SMNVEV (reference sequence). Between the trimmed V and J ends, which lost 2 bases and 4 bases, there was a span of 6 bases. The CDR3 loop spans 13 amino acids. The CDR3 DNA sequence: TGTGCCAGCAGTTTACGGGGAAATCAGCCCCAGCATTTT. Its protein is CASSLRGNQPQHF.

This chain links TRBV11-2 with TRBJ2-1, with 7 bases that match TRBD1. Germline V gene sequence: CDR1 SGHAT, CDR2 FQNNGV. The CDR3 runs 16 residues. With V trimmed by 5 bases and J by 2 bases, 9 bases remained unmatched. The CDR3 DNA sequence: TGTGCCAGCAGCAAGGGACAGCAGCTGACCTACAATGAGCAGTTCTTC. Encoded protein: CASSKGQQLTYNEQFF.

The J gene is TRBJ1-5, the V gene TRBV6-1; D gene ambiguous. Trimming left V 2 bases short and J 2 bases short, with 10 bases between. The CDR3 is made up of 15 amino acids. Germline V gene lookup returns CDR1 MNHNS and CDR2 SASEGT. CDR3 DNA sequence: TGTGCCAGCAGTGAAAAAGGGATTGGCAATCAGCCCCAGCATTTT. It is translated as CASSEKGIGNQPQHF.

This chain uses TRBV19 with TRBJ1-5; tentative D call: TRBD1 (6 bases). V shed 3 bases and J shed 5 bases, with 17 bases lying between them. The germline CDR1 and CDR2 sequences are LNHDA and SQIVND (reference sequence). CDR3 length: 16 amino acids. CDR3 DNA: TGTGCCAGTAGTATTGGGCCCGGGGGGGCCTATCAGCCCCAGCATTTT. This translates into CASSIGPGGAYQPQHF.